The sequence of this TCR beta chain was determined in a study of T cell changes during pregnancy in multiple sclerosis. The protocol was immunoSEQ multiplex PCR, while the TCRdb copy is restricted to in-frame clones and leaves out a portion. The sample includes tens of thousands of clones, roughly 85% of them seen just once. The germline gives CDR1 LNHDA, CDR2 SQIVND (reference sequence). This CDR3 has 12 amino acids. Trimming removed 7 bases from V and 5 bases from J, with 12 bases in between. This sample comprised CD4+ T cells from peripheral blood mononuclear cells, obtained before pregnancy. This TCR was sampled from a female donor with multiple sclerosis, enrolled in a pregnancy study. The rearrangement joins TRBV19 to TRBJ2-7, with D unresolved. DNA for the CDR3: TGTGCCAGTATGAGCCAGGCCAACGAGCAGTACTTC. This codes for CASMSQANEQYF.